The entry that follows covers one T cell receptor beta chain sequence. TEMRA cells were FACS-enriched, unlike CD8+ and CD4+ T cells, which were negatively isolated. This CDR3 comprises 14 residues. Trimming left V 5 bases short and J 3 bases short, with 13 bases between. Reverse transcription of roughly 0.5 to 1 ug RNA was performed with random hexamers. A multiplex approach, immunoSEQ multiplex PCR, amplified TCR beta CDR3 across 54 Vbeta and 13 Jbeta. TCRdb reprocessed the immunoSEQ multiplex PCR reads with MiXCR, giving one entry per CDR3 protein. The sample lists some 180,000 distinct CDR3 sequences, about 95% seen once, with less than 0.12% in the top ten. The entry originates in a study of CD8 T cells in Susac syndrome.

V and J are TRBV12-3 or TRBV12-4 and TRBJ2-5, with a possible D match to TRBD2 (6 bases). Sequencing was done on a sample of CD4+ T cells from PBMCs. This TCR was recovered from a human donor in good health. CDR3 sequence: CASSQRGGKETQYF. The CDR3 DNA sequence: TGTGCCAGCAGTCAGAGGGGCGGGAAAGAGACCCAGTACTTC.